What follows describes a single T cell receptor (beta chain). Random hexamers served to reverse transcribe roughly 0.5 to 1 ug RNA. TCRdb re-analysed the immunoSEQ multiplex PCR reads in MiXCR, keeping a single row per CDR3 protein. The sample shows 100,000 or so distinct CDR3 sequences, nearly 95% of them seen only once. This record comes from a study of CD8 T cells in Susac syndrome. The CDR3 loop spans 11 amino acids. V dropped 5 bases and J dropped 1 base, with 2 bases sitting between them. The chain employs TRBV12-3 or TRBV12-4 and TRBJ1-1; no firm D call. The sequence derives from a human donor in good health. The sequenced sample was CD4+ T cells from PBMCs. The CDR3 DNA is TGTGCCAGCAGTCGGAACACTGAAGCTTTCTTT. Its translation: CASSRNTEAFF.